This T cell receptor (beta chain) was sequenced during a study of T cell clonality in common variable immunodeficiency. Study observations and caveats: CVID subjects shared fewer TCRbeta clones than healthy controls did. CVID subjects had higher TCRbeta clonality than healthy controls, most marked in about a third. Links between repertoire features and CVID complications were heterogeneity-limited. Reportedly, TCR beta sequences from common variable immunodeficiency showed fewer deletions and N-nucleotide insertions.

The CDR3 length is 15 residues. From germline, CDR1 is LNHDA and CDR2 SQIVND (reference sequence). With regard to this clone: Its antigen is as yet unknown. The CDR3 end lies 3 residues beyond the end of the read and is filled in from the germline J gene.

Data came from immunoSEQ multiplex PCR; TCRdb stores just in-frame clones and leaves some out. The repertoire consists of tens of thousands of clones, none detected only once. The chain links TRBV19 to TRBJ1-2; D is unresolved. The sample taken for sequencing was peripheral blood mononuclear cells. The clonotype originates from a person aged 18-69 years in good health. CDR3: CASSIGTRAGYDYTF. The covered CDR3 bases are TGTGCCAGTAGTATAGGGACTCGGGCCGGCTACGAC.